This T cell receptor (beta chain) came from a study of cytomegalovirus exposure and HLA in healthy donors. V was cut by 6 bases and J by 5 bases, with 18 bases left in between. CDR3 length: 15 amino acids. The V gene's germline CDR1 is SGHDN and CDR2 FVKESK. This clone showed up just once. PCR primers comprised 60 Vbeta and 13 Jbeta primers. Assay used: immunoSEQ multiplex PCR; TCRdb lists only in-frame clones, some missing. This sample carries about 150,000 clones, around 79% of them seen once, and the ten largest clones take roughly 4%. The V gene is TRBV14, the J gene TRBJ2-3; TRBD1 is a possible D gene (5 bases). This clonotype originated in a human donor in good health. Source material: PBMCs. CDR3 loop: CASSYQGSSLDTQYF. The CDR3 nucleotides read TGTGCCAGCAGTTACCAGGGATCGTCATTAGATACGCAGTATTTT.